This TCR beta chain was documented in a study of CD8 T cells in ankylosing spondylitis. TCRdb re-called the 5' RACE reads through MiXCR, storing one row per CDR3 protein. The profile covers fewer than 350,000 distinct CDR3 sequences, with 11% appearing a single time and 8% to 9.5% taken by the ten largest. V trimming: 5 bases; J trimming: 7 bases; junction bases outside the gene matches: 6. The CDR3 loop spans 15 amino acids. Germline V CDR1 and CDR2: MNHEY, SMNVEV (reference sequence). The sample holds many counts of this clonotype. The TCR comes from a female donor with ankylosing spondylitis or in good health (not recorded which). The specimen was blood, either unsorted or a sorted T cell fraction (not recorded which). This chain uses TRBV27 with TRBJ2-1; 12 nucleotides line up with TRBD1. The CDR3 sequence is CASSPGTGGRNEQFF. DNA for the CDR3: TGTGCCAGCAGTCCCGGGACAGGGGGCCGGAATGAGCAGTTCTTC.